These 11 T cell receptor beta chains were sequenced from one sample in a study of shared clonotypes between healthy human individuals (TCRdb year 2020). CD8 naive samples consisted of CD45RO-negative cells that were positively selected for CCR7, yielding a CD45RA+CCR7+ population without TemRA cells. Library preparation employed the immunoSEQ multiplex PCR assay. In TCRdb, the immuneACCESS table is reduced to in-frame sequences with V and J assigned. These tables do not hold every clone; where another copy was compared, an unresolved V gene accounts for under half, and the others remain unexplained. In all, the sample holds hundreds of thousands of clones, and roughly 96% of those were seen once. The ten largest make up about 0.12% of the sample. Sequencing was performed on naive CD8+ T cells sorted from blood. Sample cell subset or site, as interpreted from the label and publication: CD45RA+CCR7+. The receptors were sampled from a woman in her twenties or thirties in good health.

This chain connects TRBV19 to TRBJ1-1, with D possibly TRBD1 on 6 matching bases. With 6 bases removed from V and 1 base from J, the gap between germline ends came to 9 bases. Germline V gene data show CDR1 as LNHDA and CDR2 as SQIVND (reference sequence). The CDR3 covers 13 residues. This CDR3 is CASSQGKNTEAFF. In DNA form, the CDR3 reads TGTGCCAGTAGCCAGGGGAAGAACACTGAAGCTTTCTTT. The variable domain in full, with the rest retrieved from reference TRBV19 and TRBJ1-1, is DGGITQSPKYLFRKEGQNVTLSCEQNLNHDAMYWYRQDPGQGLRLIYYSQIVNDFQKGDIAEGYSVSREKKESFPLTVTSAQKNPTAFYLCASSQGKNTEAFFGQGTRLTVV.

This rearrangement joins TRBV2 to TRBJ2-3; maybe TRBD2 (6 bases). The length of the CDR3 is 15 residues. Germline CDR1 is SNHLY and CDR2 is FYNNEI. The V and J ends lost 8 bases and 1 base respectively, with 16 bases between them. CDR3 sequence reads: CASPPEGTGTDTQYF. As DNA, the CDR3 is TGTGCCAGCCCCCCGGAGGGGACGGGCACAGATACGCAGTATTTT.

This chain uses TRBV6-5 with TRBJ2-7, with 9 bases fitting TRBD2. Germline lookup yields CDR1 MNHEY and CDR2 SVGAGI. The V gene end was trimmed by 6 bases and the J gene end by 1 base; junction bases not matched to a gene: 7. This CDR3 comprises 15 residues. The CDR3 DNA reads as TGTGCCAGCAGCTTTAGCGGGAGCAGGTCCTACGAGCAGTACTTC. Protein product: CASSFSGSRSYEQYF.

The chain carries TRBV11-2 and TRBJ2-5; no clear D. The J call may be faulty, since TRBJ2-7 better matches the DNA end. The CDR3 spans 12 residues. Germline V gives CDR1 SGHAT, CDR2 FQNNGV. Here the CDR3 reads CASSLYHYEQYF. The CDR3 bases are TGTGCCAGCAGCTTATACCACTACGAGCAGTACTTC.

The chain carries TRBV28 and TRBJ2-5; TRBD1 might be the D (6 bases). The end of the DNA fits TRBJ2-7 better, so the J call may be wrong. In germline, CDR1 is MDHEN, CDR2 SYDVKM. The CDR3 sequence is 13 residues long. This CDR3 is CATDQGNSYEQYF. CDR3 DNA: TGTGCCACCGATCAGGGGAACTCCTACGAGCAGTACTTC.

The V call is TRBV7-3, the J call TRBJ2-7; 7 positions match TRBD2. The CDR3 runs 13 residues. The V segment lost 2 bases and the J segment 6 bases; nucleotides outside the gene matches: 4. The germline V gene encodes CDR1 SGHTA and CDR2 FQGTGA. CDR3 DNA sequence: TGTGCCAGCAGCTTAGCGGGAGAGGGCGAGCAGTACTTC. Its translation: CASSLAGEGEQYF.

The rearrangement uses TRBV10-1 and TRBJ2-5; no clear D. Trimming shortened V by 9 bases and J by 5 bases, and 10 bases separated the two germline ends. Germline V gives CDR1 WNHNN, CDR2 SYGVQD (reference sequence). The CDR3 loop spans 11 amino acids. The CDR3 sequence: CARPPPETQYF. For the CDR3, the DNA is TGCGCCAGACCACCCCCCGAGACCCAGTACTTC.

CDR3 sequence: CASSPRGSGVYEQYF. CDR3 coding DNA: TGTGCCAGCAGCCCTCGGGGTAGCGGGGTCTACGAGCAGTACTTC. J is TRBJ2-7 and V is TRBV13; 8 nucleotides line up with TRBD2. In germline, CDR1 is PRHDT, CDR2 FYEKMQ (reference sequence). CDR3 length equals 15 residues. J was trimmed by 3 bases and V by 5 bases; bases with no gene match: 9.

The chain combines TRBV7-6 with TRBJ2-5; no definite D call. CDR1 is SGHVS and CDR2 is FNYEAQ in the germline V gene. The germline V and J ends were trimmed by 0 bases and 1 base, with 9 bases remaining between them. CDR3 length: 15 amino acids. In nucleotides, the CDR3 is TGTGCCAGCAGCTTAGCGATAACGGCCCAAGAGACCCAGTACTTC. Amino acids: CASSLAITAQETQYF.

This chain joins TRBV28 and TRBJ2-3, with a possible D match to TRBD1 (5 bases). Deletions cut 0 bases from V and 0 bases from J, with 7 bases between. Germline CDR1 is MDHEN and CDR2 is SYDVKM. This CDR3 is 15 amino acids long. CDR3: CASSLWQGSTDTQYF. Written as DNA, the CDR3 is TGTGCCAGCAGTTTATGGCAGGGTAGCACAGATACGCAGTATTTT.

The chain employs TRBV27 and TRBJ1-2, with 9 positions matching TRBD1. This CDR3 has 14 residues. Germline trimming cut 5 bases from V and 6 bases from J; bases unmatched to any gene: 7. Germline loops: CDR1 MNHEY, CDR2 SMNVEV (reference sequence). The CDR3 sequence is CASSTGGSLDGYTF. CDR3 bases: TGTGCCAGCAGTACAGGGGGCAGTTTAGATGGCTACACCTTC.